A single sample gave rise to the 29 T cell receptor beta chains below, sequenced in a study of T cell changes during pregnancy in multiple sclerosis. TCRdb's copy holds only in-frame clones and misses some; the assay was immunoSEQ multiplex PCR. The sample holds about 52,000 clones, around 94% seen once. Sample: CD4+ T cells from peripheral blood mononuclear cells, taken in the third trimester of pregnancy. Receptors were obtained from a female donor with multiple sclerosis, enrolled in a pregnancy study.

The chain links TRBV9 to TRBJ2-5; 14 nucleotides agree with TRBD2. V trimming: 0 bases; J trimming: 5 bases; junction bases outside the gene matches: 12. This CDR3 region has 19 residues. CDR1 is SGDLS, CDR2 YYNGEE, per germline. The CDR3 protein is CASSVARLAGGLSGETQYF. Here the CDR3 DNA reads TGTGCCAGCAGCGTAGCCCGACTAGCGGGGGGGCTGTCTGGTGAGACCCAGTACTTC.

The chain employs TRBV25-1 and TRBJ2-7; TRBD1 matches 9 bases. CDR3 length equals 15 residues. Germline CDR1 MGHDK, CDR2 SYGVNS. Trimming removed 6 bases from V and 2 bases from J; junction bases left unmatched: 8. The CDR3 sequence is CASRVTGGKPYEQYF. CDR3 nucleotides: TGTGCCAGCAGAGTTACAGGGGGCAAACCCTACGAGCAGTACTTC.

The chain couples TRBV2 to TRBJ2-7; TRBD1 aligns across 9 bases. CDR3 length equals 14 residues. The J segment lost 3 bases and the V segment lost 7 bases, leaving 7 bases of the junction unmatched. CDR1 is SNHLY and CDR2 is FYNNEI in the germline V gene. The CDR3 protein is CASTWGGQGYEQYF. CDR3 nucleotide sequence: TGTGCCAGCACTTGGGGGGGACAGGGCTACGAGCAGTACTTC.

The gene calls are TRBV6-4 and TRBJ2-1; TRBD1 aligns across 9 bases. There are 13 residues in the CDR3. Germline V lookup: CDR1 MRHNA, CDR2 SNTAGT. V lost 2 bases, J lost 8 bases, and 1 base stayed unmatched. The CDR3 loop is CASSDRTGDEQFF. CDR3 coding DNA: TGTGCCAGCAGTGACCGGACAGGGGATGAGCAGTTCTTC.

The V and J genes are TRBV14 and TRBJ1-1; D call uncertain. This CDR3 region has 13 residues. Trimming pared 0 bases from V and 5 bases from J, leaving 7 bases between. CDR1 and CDR2 from the germline V gene are SGHDN and FVKESK. CDR3 region: CASSQDRETEAFF. CDR3 nucleotides: TGTGCCAGCAGCCAAGATCGGGAGACTGAAGCTTTCTTT.

The genes are TRBV5-6 and TRBJ2-7; a weak D match, TRBD1 (7 bases). V lost 4 bases to trimming and J lost 2 bases, with 13 bases between them. The CDR3 is 14 amino acids. Per germline, CDR1 SGHDT and CDR2 YYEEEE. CDR3 sequence (DNA): TGTGCCAGCAGCATCAGGGGGGTTCCCTACGAGCAGTACTTC. This gives the protein CASSIRGVPYEQYF.

The rearrangement links TRBV7-8 to TRBJ1-1; TRBD1 matches 7 bases. Trimming removed 3 bases from V and 1 base from J; junction bases left unmatched: 2. This CDR3 comprises 14 residues. Germline CDR1 SGHVS, CDR2 FQNEAQ. CDR3 DNA sequence: TGTGCCAGCAGCTTTTCAGGGGGGAACACTGAAGCTTTCTTT. This sequence encodes CASSFSGGNTEAFF.

The rearrangement links TRBV4-3 to TRBJ1-1; D ambiguous. Trimming removed 4 bases from V and 0 bases from J, with 12 bases in between. The CDR3 totals 15 residues. The germline V gene encodes CDR1 LGHNA and CDR2 YSLEER. CDR3 loop: CASSPEATVNTEAFF. The CDR3 DNA sequence: TGCGCCAGCAGCCCTGAGGCGACGGTGAACACTGAAGCTTTCTTT.

The V gene is TRBV7-9, the J gene TRBJ2-7; 8 bases align to TRBD1. This CDR3 is built from 15 residues. The trim removed 5 bases at V and 3 bases at J, leaving 9 bases unmatched. Germline V CDR1 and CDR2: SEHNR, FQNEAQ (reference sequence). The DNA of the CDR3 is TGTGCCAGCAGCGCCCCGGGACAGGCCCTCTACGAGCAGTACTTC. This codes for CASSAPGQALYEQYF.

The chain combines TRBV7-2 with TRBJ2-7, with TRBD1 matching 7 bases. This CDR3 region has 14 residues. V shed 10 bases, J shed 3 bases, and the junction held 12 bases outside the gene matches. The germline gives CDR1 SGHTA, CDR2 FQGNSA. The CDR3 loop reads CATSRRDSRYEQYF. Written as DNA, the CDR3 is TGTGCCACCTCCCGCCGGGACAGTCGCTACGAGCAGTACTTC. Based on the CDR3 plus reference TRBV7-2 and TRBJ2-7, the full variable domain is GAGVSQSPSNKVTEKGKDVELRCDPISGHTALYWYRQSLGQGLEFLIYFQGNSAPDKSGLPSDRFSAERTGGSVSTLTIQRTQQEDSAVYLCATSRRDSRYEQYFGPGTRLTVT.

The chain has TRBV27 and TRBJ1-2, with no clear D. This CDR3 is 13 amino acids long. Germline V gene sequence: CDR1 MNHEY, CDR2 SMNVEV (reference sequence). V was clipped by 5 bases and J by 4 bases, with 11 bases between them. This CDR3 is CASSTLRGYGYTF. CDR3 in DNA: TGTGCCAGCAGTACCCTACGGGGCTATGGCTACACCTTC.

The chain uses TRBV6-5 and TRBJ2-3; D uncertain. Germline lookup yields CDR1 MNHEY and CDR2 SVGAGI. The V and J ends lost 4 bases and 4 bases respectively, with 6 bases between them. The CDR3 extends over 12 amino acids. Here the CDR3 DNA reads TGTGCCAGCAGTTCTAGTTCAGATACGCAGTATTTT. Translated: CASSSSSDTQYF.

The CDR3 loop reads CASSIRQGYEQYF. As DNA, the CDR3 is TGTGCCAGTAGTATACGGCAGGGTTACGAGCAGTACTTC. The rearrangement uses TRBV19 and TRBJ2-7; D possibly corresponds to TRBD1 (5 bases). The CDR3 consists of 13 residues. The V end lost 2 bases, the J end lost 4 bases, and 9 bases lay between the germline ends. Germline V gives CDR1 LNHDA, CDR2 SQIVND (reference sequence).

The chain is built from TRBV30 and TRBJ1-1; 7 nucleotides match TRBD1. Germline V CDR1 and CDR2: GTSNPN, SVGIG (reference sequence). The V and J ends lost 3 bases and 3 bases, in that order; junction bases with no gene match: 4. The CDR3 runs to 13 residues. In DNA form, the CDR3 reads TGTGCCTGGAGAGACAGGGTAGACACTGAAGCTTTCTTT. It specifies CAWRDRVDTEAFF.

This sequence joins TRBV29-1 and TRBJ1-2; D remains ambiguous. Germline CDR1 is SQVTM and CDR2 is ANQGSEA. The CDR3 spans 14 residues. Between the trimmed V and J ends, which lost 2 bases and 8 bases, there was a span of 18 bases. CDR3 residues: CSVEIGSVFRGYTF. In DNA, the CDR3 is TGCAGCGTTGAAATCGGGAGCGTATTTCGGGGCTACACCTTC.

The chain combines TRBV6-6 with TRBJ2-2; 9 positions match TRBD1. Germline V lookup: CDR1 MNHNY, CDR2 SVGAGI (reference sequence). This CDR3 comprises 15 residues. V shed 6 bases and J 2 bases; nucleotides not matched to a gene: 4. CDR3 sequence (DNA): TGTGCCAGCAGCTGGGGACAGGGAAACACCGGGGAGCTGTTTTTT. This gives the protein CASSWGQGNTGELFF.

The chain employs TRBV10-3 and TRBJ1-2; D remains unclear. Per germline, CDR1 ENHRY and CDR2 SYGVKD. V gave up 3 bases and J gave up 1 base, with 15 bases separating them. This CDR3 contains 16 residues. The CDR3 loop is CAISDYEAAINYGYTF. The CDR3 nucleotides are TGTGCCATCAGTGACTATGAGGCAGCAATTAACTATGGCTACACCTTC.

This sequence joins TRBV19 and TRBJ1-1; TRBD1 aligns across 10 bases. The CDR3 contains 14 residues. CDR1 is LNHDA and CDR2 is SQIVND in the germline V gene (reference sequence). V lost 1 base to trimming and J lost 4 bases; unmatched junction nucleotides: 0. The CDR3 bases are TGTGCCAGTAGTATAGGGGACAGGGGCACTGAAGCTTTCTTT. This codes for CASSIGDRGTEAFF.

The J gene is TRBJ2-6, the V gene TRBV4-3; D remains unclear. Trimming stripped 0 bases from V and 0 bases from J, with 12 bases between. CDR1 LGHNA and CDR2 YSLEER come from the germline V gene. There are 18 residues in the CDR3. The CDR3 reads CASSQEIILSSGANVLTF. In DNA, the CDR3 is TGCGCCAGCAGCCAAGAAATAATCCTCTCCTCTGGGGCCAACGTCCTGACTTTC.

This clone was counted between two and nine times. V gene TRBV7-8 combines with J gene TRBJ2-1, with D tentatively TRBD2 (6 bases). Germline CDR1 and CDR2: SGHVS and FQNEAQ. The length of the CDR3 is 14 residues. Trimming stripped 4 bases from V and 15 bases from J, with 22 bases between. The CDR3 reads CASSSAGRDSNGFF. CDR3 DNA: TGTGCCAGCAGCTCGGCGGGACGAGACAGCAATGGGTTCTTC.

The chain carries TRBV19 and TRBJ1-5, with TRBD1 identical over 7 bases. The CDR3 extends over 15 amino acids. V trimming: 8 bases; J trimming: 6 bases; junction bases outside the gene matches: 13. Germline CDR1 is LNHDA and CDR2 is SQIVND (reference sequence). The CDR3 protein is CASYDFGQAIQPQHF. The CDR3 region has the DNA TGTGCCAGTTATGATTTTGGACAGGCAATTCAGCCCCAGCATTTT.

The chain uses TRBV7-2 and TRBJ1-2, with no clear D. Germline V CDR1 and CDR2: SGHTA, FQGNSA. The CDR3 covers 13 residues. The V end lost 0 bases, the J end lost 3 bases, and 5 bases lay between the germline ends. In DNA, the CDR3 is TGTGCCAGCAGCTTAGCGCAGGACTATGGCTACACCTTC. Translating it yields CASSLAQDYGYTF. Together with reference TRBV7-2 and TRBJ1-2, the CDR3 gives the full variable domain: GAGVSQSPSNKVTEKGKDVELRCDPISGHTALYWYRQSLGQGLEFLIYFQGNSAPDKSGLPSDRFSAERTGGSVSTLTIQRTQQEDSAVYLCASSLAQDYGYTFGSGTRLTVV.

This sequence joins TRBV5-1 and TRBJ2-1; 9 bases map to TRBD1. J lost 7 bases, V lost 1 base, and 6 bases had no gene match. This CDR3 comprises 15 residues. CDR1 and CDR2 from the germline V gene are SGHRS and YFSETQ. CDR3 in amino acids: CASSLRDRDRNEQFF. The CDR3 bases are TGCGCCAGCAGCTTGAGGGACAGGGATCGTAATGAGCAGTTCTTC.

This chain connects TRBV6-5 to TRBJ2-2; 7 positions match TRBD1. V lost 6 bases to trimming and J lost 6 bases; unmatched junction nucleotides: 1. The CDR3 runs to 12 residues. Germline V gene data show CDR1 as MNHEY and CDR2 as SVGAGI. CDR3 bases: TGTGCCAGCAGAGGGGGCCCCGGGGAGCTGTTTTTT. Residues: CASRGGPGELFF.

The gene calls are TRBV10-3 and TRBJ2-2; TRBD1 is a possible D gene (5 bases). There are 15 residues in the CDR3. V gave up 6 bases and J gave up 4 bases, with 15 bases separating them. Germline loops: CDR1 ENHRY, CDR2 SYGVKD. The CDR3 DNA reads as TGTGCCATCAGCGACAGCTTCGCTTCCACCGGGGAGCTGTTTTTT. This translates into CAISDSFASTGELFF.

The gene calls are TRBV6-5 and TRBJ1-5; D perhaps matches TRBD1 (5 bases). V was trimmed by 6 bases and J by 4 bases, leaving 10 bases between them. CDR1 is MNHEY, CDR2 SVGAGI, per germline. The CDR3 runs to 13 residues. The CDR3 sequence: CASRGGWNQPQHF. In DNA form, the CDR3 reads TGTGCCAGCAGGGGGGGGTGGAATCAGCCCCAGCATTTT.

This chain uses TRBV7-3 with TRBJ2-7, with D perhaps matching TRBD1 (6 bases). The CDR3 extends over 13 amino acids. The ends were cut back, 2 bases at V and 6 bases at J, with 11 bases in the middle. Per the germline V gene, CDR1 is SGHTA and CDR2 is FQGTGA. CDR3 coding DNA: TGTGCCAGCAGCTTAGGGGGCTCTTCCGAGCAGTACTTC. The encoded protein is CASSLGGSSEQYF.

The chain recombines TRBV7-6 with TRBJ2-1; 7 positions agree with TRBD2. The J segment lost 2 bases and the V segment lost 4 bases, leaving 11 bases of the junction unmatched. This CDR3 is 17 amino acids long. CDR1 is SGHVS and CDR2 is FNYEAQ in the germline V gene. CDR3 bases: TGTGCCAGCAGCTCCCGGATCCGGGAGGCGACCTACAATGAGCAGTTCTTC. This gives the protein CASSSRIREATYNEQFF.

This chain joins TRBV4-3 and TRBJ2-2, with D hard to call. Trimming cost V 0 bases and J 4 bases, with 6 bases left between them. This CDR3 is 14 amino acids long. The germline gives CDR1 LGHNA, CDR2 YSLEER. Here the CDR3 DNA reads TGCGCCAGCAGCCAAGAGGGCAGCACCGGGGAGCTGTTTTTT. Protein sequence: CASSQEGSTGELFF.